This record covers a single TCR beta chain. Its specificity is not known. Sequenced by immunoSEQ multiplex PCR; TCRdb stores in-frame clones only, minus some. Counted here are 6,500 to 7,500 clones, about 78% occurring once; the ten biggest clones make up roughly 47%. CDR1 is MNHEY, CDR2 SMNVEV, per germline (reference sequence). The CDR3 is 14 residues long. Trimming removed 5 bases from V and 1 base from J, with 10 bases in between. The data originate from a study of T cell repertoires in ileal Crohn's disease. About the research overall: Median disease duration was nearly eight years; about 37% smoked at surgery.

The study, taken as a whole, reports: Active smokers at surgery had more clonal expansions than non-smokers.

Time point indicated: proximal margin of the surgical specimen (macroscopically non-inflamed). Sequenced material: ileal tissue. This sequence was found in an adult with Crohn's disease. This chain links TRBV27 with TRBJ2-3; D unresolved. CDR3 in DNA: TGTGCCAGCAGTCCGATTGTCCGCACAGATACGCAGTATTTT. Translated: CASSPIVRTDTQYF.